This is a list of T cell receptor beta chains from one sample in a study of blood T cells in healthy people across ages. TCRdb recomputed calls from the 5' RACE reads with MiXCR, one row per CDR3 protein. The table lists hundreds of thousands of distinct CDR3 sequences, around 45% of them singletons. The sequenced material came from blood. The receptors originated from an elderly man in good health. The CDR3 runs from the conserved cysteine through the conserved F or W. A D gene is named only where the DNA matches it firmly. Clone size is shown for a subset of rows, as once, few, many or a class of expanded clone.

j_call,clone_size,d_call,v_call,cdr3_aa,cdr3_nt
TRBJ2-7,few,TRBD1,TRBV7-2,CASSLATGTTYEQYF,TGTGCCAGCAGCTTAGCGACAGGGACCACCTACGAGCAGTACTTC
TRBJ1-2,few,-,TRBV5-1,CASSLVSGVNYGYTF,TGCGCCAGCAGCTTGGTATCGGGGGTCAACTATGGCTACACCTTC
TRBJ2-1,few,-,TRBV3-1,CASSQDWRDEQFF,TGTGCCAGCAGCCAAGATTGGCGTGATGAGCAGTTCTTC
TRBJ2-7,-,-,TRBV7-2,CASSRGTLAGYEQYF,TGTGCCAGCAGCCGCGGGACGCTCGCTGGATACGAGCAGTACTTC
TRBJ1-5,-,TRBD1,TRBV20-1,CSASPGQGGRNQPQHF,TGCAGTGCCTCTCCGGGACAGGGCGGACGCAATCAGCCCCAGCATTTT
TRBJ2-3,-,-,TRBV7-3,CASSLTLGVGTDTQYF,TGTGCCAGCAGCTTAACTTTGGGAGTGGGTACAGATACGCAGTATTTT
TRBJ2-3,once,-,TRBV7-2,CASSSRTLITTDTQYF,TGTGCCAGCAGCTCCCGGACACTTATAACCACAGATACGCAGTATTTT
TRBJ2-1,-,TRBD2,TRBV29-1,CSVEGLAEIYNEQFF,TGCAGCGTTGAGGGACTAGCGGAGATCTACAATGAGCAGTTCTTC
TRBJ1-2,many,-,TRBV7-8,CASSLRPGDYGYTF,TGTGCCAGCAGCTTACGTCCAGGGGACTATGGCTACACCTTC
TRBJ2-1,-,-,TRBV29-1,CSADSYNEQFF,TGCAGCGCGGACAGTTACAATGAGCAGTTCTTC
TRBJ1-4,-,TRBD1,TRBV2,CASLEDRVSEKLFF,TGTGCCAGCCTAGAGGACAGGGTCTCTGAAAAACTGTTTTTT
TRBJ2-5,-,-,TRBV30,CALTPGGTQYF,TGTGCCCTCACTCCTGGGGGGACCCAGTACTTC
TRBJ2-3,-,TRBD1,TRBV29-1,CSTQGQAGLDTQYF,TGCAGCACCCAGGGACAGGCGGGATTGGATACGCAGTATTTT
TRBJ2-5,-,-,TRBV12-3/TRBV12-4,CASSRSGETQYF,TGTGCCAGCAGCCGCTCCGGAGAGACCCAGTACTTC
TRBJ2-1,-,TRBD2,TRBV4-3,CASSPIWGGLVGEQFF,TGCGCCAGCAGCCCAATTTGGGGGGGACTAGTAGGTGAGCAGTTCTTC
TRBJ1-3,-,-,TRBV7-2,CAGSINRDSGNTIYF,TGTGCCGGCAGCATTAACAGGGACTCTGGAAACACCATATATTTT
TRBJ2-7,once,-,TRBV5-1,CASIRDPDSYEQYF,TGCGCCAGCATTAGGGACCCCGATTCCTACGAGCAGTACTTC
TRBJ2-1,-,-,TRBV16,CASSQFHDNEQFF,TGTGCCAGCAGCCAATTTCACGACAATGAGCAGTTCTTC
TRBJ2-2,once,TRBD2,TRBV6-6,CASSYQSPSGTGELFF,TGTGCCAGCAGTTATCAATCGCCTAGCGGGACCGGGGAGCTGTTTTTT
TRBJ1-1,few,-,TRBV7-2,CASSRAWEAPEAFF,TGTGCCAGCAGCCGAGCTTGGGAGGCCCCTGAAGCTTTCTTT
TRBJ2-2,-,-,TRBV7-3,CASSPTVTVLNTGELFF,TGTGCCAGCAGCCCCACAGTTACCGTACTGAACACCGGGGAGCTGTTTTTT
TRBJ2-1,-,TRBD1,TRBV18,CASSRSSDRGNEQFF,TGTGCCAGCTCACGCTCCTCGGACAGGGGCAATGAGCAGTTCTTC
TRBJ2-1,-,-,TRBV7-9,CASSLWVGSDYNEQFF,TGTGCCAGCAGCTTATGGGTCGGGAGTGACTACAATGAGCAGTTCTTC
TRBJ1-6,-,-,TRBV12-3/TRBV12-4,CASSLTGNSPLHF,TGTGCCAGCAGTTTGACGGGTAATTCACCCCTCCACTTT
TRBJ2-1,-,TRBD2,TRBV20-1,CSARGTSGISEQFF,TGCAGTGCTAGGGGGACTAGCGGGATATCCGAGCAGTTCTTC
TRBJ2-5,-,-,TRBV5-1,CASSAGTEEETQYF,TGCGCCAGCAGCGCAGGGACGGAAGAAGAGACCCAGTACTTC
TRBJ1-2,-,-,TRBV6-1,CASSEGQYYGYTF,TGTGCCAGCAGTGAAGGACAGTACTATGGCTACACCTTC
TRBJ2-1,once,TRBD2,TRBV12-5,CASGYHPAGGNEQFF,TGTGCTAGTGGTTATCATCCAGCGGGGGGGAATGAGCAGTTCTTC
TRBJ2-7,-,TRBD1,TRBV28,CATRQGGSYEQYF,TGTGCCACGCGACAGGGGGGCTCGTACGAGCAGTACTTC
TRBJ2-3,few,TRBD2,TRBV7-2,CASSLGTSGRGGDTQYF,TGTGCCAGCAGCTTAGGGACTAGCGGGAGAGGGGGAGATACGCAGTATTTT
TRBJ2-7,-,-,TRBV29-1,CSVAARQGWEQYF,TGCAGCGTTGCCGCTCGCCAGGGTTGGGAGCAGTACTTC
TRBJ2-1,-,TRBD1,TRBV7-9,CASSPMTGNSYNEQFF,TGTGCCAGCAGCCCAATGACAGGGAACTCCTACAATGAGCAGTTCTTC
TRBJ2-1,-,-,TRBV9,CASSPSVSYNEQFF,TGTGCCAGCAGCCCGAGCGTTTCCTACAATGAGCAGTTCTTC
TRBJ2-7,few,TRBD1,TRBV27,CASSLYGTGYEQYF,TGTGCCAGCAGTTTATACGGGACAGGGTACGAGCAGTACTTC
TRBJ1-5,-,-,TRBV6-2/TRBV6-3,CASSPNDRTHNQPQHF,TGTGCCAGCAGCCCCAACGACCGGACTCACAATCAGCCCCAGCATTTT
TRBJ2-1,-,TRBD2,TRBV7-2,CASSFTPGTSFTNEQFF,TGTGCCAGCAGTTTTACACCCGGGACTAGTTTTACGAATGAGCAGTTCTTC
TRBJ2-1,few,-,TRBV5-1,CASSFGGQNNEQFF,TGCGCCAGCAGCTTCGGGGGGCAGAACAATGAGCAGTTCTTC
TRBJ2-5,once,-,TRBV7-2,CVSSPRPTGETQYF,TGTGTCAGCAGCCCTCGGCCTACGGGGGAGACCCAGTACTTC
TRBJ2-7,-,TRBD1,TRBV27,CACNPLPGGRANEQYF,TGTGCCTGCAATCCTCTTCCAGGGGGCAGAGCCAACGAGCAGTACTTC
TRBJ1-1,-,-,TRBV4-3,CASSRETSVGTEAFF,TGCGCCAGCAGCCGAGAGACTTCAGTGGGCACTGAAGCTTTCTTT
TRBJ1-5,-,-,TRBV30,CAWSSRDDQPQHF,TGTGCCTGGAGCTCGAGAGACGATCAGCCCCAGCATTTT
TRBJ2-7,-,-,TRBV19,CASSVRGNEQYF,TGTGCCAGTAGTGTAAGAGGGAACGAGCAGTACTTC
TRBJ2-5,few,TRBD2,TRBV20-1,CSARAGLAGVGETQYF,TGCAGTGCTAGAGCGGGGCTAGCGGGAGTAGGAGAGACCCAGTACTTC
TRBJ2-5,-,TRBD1,TRBV15,CATSTRTGAKRKTQYF,TGTGCCACCAGCACCAGGACAGGGGCGAAAAGAAAGACCCAGTACTTC
TRBJ2-5,-,-,TRBV29-1,CSVEVGPVRRGQETQYF,TGCAGCGTTGAAGTGGGGCCGGTGAGGAGGGGCCAAGAGACCCAGTACTTC
TRBJ2-3,few,-,TRBV6-5,CASRQKDTQYF,TGTGCCAGCCGGCAGAAGGATACGCAGTATTTT
TRBJ2-7,-,-,TRBV11-2,CASSLWEDNYEQYF,TGTGCCAGCAGCTTATGGGAAGATAACTACGAGCAGTACTTC
TRBJ2-5,-,-,TRBV7-3,CASSSAGSGQETQYF,TGTGCCAGCAGCTCCGCGGGTAGCGGACAAGAGACCCAGTACTTC
TRBJ2-3,-,-,TRBV3-1,CASSQSRSGTDTQYF,TGTGCCAGCAGCCAAAGTCGTTCTGGCACAGATACGCAGTATTTT
TRBJ1-2,-,-,TRBV25-1,CASSGHLINYGYTF,TGTGCCAGCAGTGGTCATCTCATTAACTATGGCTACACCTTC
TRBJ2-1,-,-,TRBV5-1,CASSSRGETEQFF,TGCGCCAGCAGCTCAAGGGGGGAGACTGAGCAGTTCTTC
TRBJ1-6,-,-,TRBV20-1,CSVYRSGTRPYSPLHF,TGCAGTGTCTACCGTTCAGGGACCCGTCCCTATTCACCCCTCCACTTT
TRBJ2-1,-,TRBD2,TRBV24-1,CATSAANLGLAGVDEQFF,TGTGCCACCAGTGCTGCGAACCTGGGACTAGCGGGAGTCGATGAGCAGTTCTTC
TRBJ2-7,-,-,TRBV28,CASLTPASYEQYF,TGTGCCAGCCTCACTCCCGCCTCCTACGAGCAGTACTTC
TRBJ2-7,-,-,TRBV7-3,CASSLGGTVDNEQYF,TGTGCCAGCAGCCTGGGGGGGACAGTCGACAATGAGCAGTACTTC
TRBJ2-7,many,-,TRBV2,CASLRRVLSYEQYF,TGTGCCAGCCTGAGGCGGGTTCTCTCCTACGAGCAGTACTTC
TRBJ2-7,-,-,TRBV7-9,CASVYSGDGEQYF,TGTGCCAGCGTTTATTCAGGGGATGGTGAGCAGTACTTC